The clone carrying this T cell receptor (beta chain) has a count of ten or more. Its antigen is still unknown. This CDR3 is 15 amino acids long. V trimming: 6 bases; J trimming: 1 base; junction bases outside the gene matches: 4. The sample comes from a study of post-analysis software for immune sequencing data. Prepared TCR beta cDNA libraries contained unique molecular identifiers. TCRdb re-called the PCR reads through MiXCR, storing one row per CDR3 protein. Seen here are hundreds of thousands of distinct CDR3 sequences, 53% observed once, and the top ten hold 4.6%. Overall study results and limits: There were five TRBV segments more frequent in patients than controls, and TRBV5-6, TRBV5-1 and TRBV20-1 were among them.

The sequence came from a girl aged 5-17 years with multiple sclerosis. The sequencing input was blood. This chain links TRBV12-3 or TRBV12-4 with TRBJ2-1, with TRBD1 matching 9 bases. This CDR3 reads CASSPDRGSYNEQFF. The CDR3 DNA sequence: TGTGCCAGCAGCCCGGACAGGGGATCCTACAATGAGCAGTTCTTC.